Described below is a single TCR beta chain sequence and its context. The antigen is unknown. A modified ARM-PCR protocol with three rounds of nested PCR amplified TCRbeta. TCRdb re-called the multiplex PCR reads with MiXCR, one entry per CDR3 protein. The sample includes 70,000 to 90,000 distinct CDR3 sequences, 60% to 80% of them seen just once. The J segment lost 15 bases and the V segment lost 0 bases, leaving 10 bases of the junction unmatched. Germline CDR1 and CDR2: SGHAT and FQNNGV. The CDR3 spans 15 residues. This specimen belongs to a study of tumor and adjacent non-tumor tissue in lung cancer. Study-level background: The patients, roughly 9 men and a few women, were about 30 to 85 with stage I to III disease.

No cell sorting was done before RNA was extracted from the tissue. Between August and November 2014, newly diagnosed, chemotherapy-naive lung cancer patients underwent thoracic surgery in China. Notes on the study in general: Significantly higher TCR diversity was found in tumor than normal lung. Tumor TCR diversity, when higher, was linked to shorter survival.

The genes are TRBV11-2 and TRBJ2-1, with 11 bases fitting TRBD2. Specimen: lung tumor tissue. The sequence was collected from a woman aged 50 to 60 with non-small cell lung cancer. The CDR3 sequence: CASSLEASGRNERFF. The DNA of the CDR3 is TGTGCCAGCAGCTTAGAAGCTAGCGGGAGGAATGAACGGTTCTTC.